These T cell receptor beta chains were read from a single sample in a study of T cell changes during pregnancy in multiple sclerosis. The data were produced by immunoSEQ multiplex PCR, yet TCRdb's version contains in-frame clones alone and is incomplete. The sample lists roughly 62,000 clones; roughly nine tenths were seen once. The material was peripheral blood, obtained in the first trimester of pregnancy. These receptors all come from a female donor with multiple sclerosis, enrolled in a pregnancy study. Both conserved end residues are part of each CDR3. Each record gives: V gene, J gene, D gene, clone size, CDR3 DNA, CDR3 protein. A D gene is named only where the DNA matches it firmly. Size is stated for part of the rows, as once, few or many counts, or as a class when the clone is expanded.

>TRBV7-3|TRBJ2-2|NA|NA
TGTGCCAGCAGCTTAATGGCGGGCGCGAACACCGGGGAGCTGTTTTTT
CASSLMAGANTGELFF
>TRBV10-3|TRBJ1-2|NA|NA
TGTGCCATCAGTGAGGGCGGCTATGGCTACACCTTC
CAISEGGYGYTF
>TRBV5-1|TRBJ2-1|TRBD2|NA
TGCGCCAGCAGCAGGACTAGCGGGGGCAATGAGCAGTTCTTC
CASSRTSGGNEQFF
>TRBV6-1|TRBJ2-7|TRBD1|few
TGTGCCAGCAGTGTAACCGGGACAGGGGCCTACGAGCAGTACTTC
CASSVTGTGAYEQYF
>TRBV5-6|TRBJ1-1|NA|few
TGTGCCAGCAGCTACGAGGCAGGGTGGAACACTGAAGCTTTCTTT
CASSYEAGWNTEAFF
>TRBV4-1|TRBJ1-1|TRBD1|NA
TGCGCCAGCAGCCAAGATGGGAGGACAGGGGTTTCTTTCTTT
CASSQDGRTGVSFF
>TRBV6-5|TRBJ1-1|NA|NA
TGTGCCAGCACCGACTTGGGGGGGCTTGGCACTGAAGCTTTCTTT
CASTDLGGLGTEAFF
>TRBV5-6|TRBJ1-6|NA|NA
TGTGCCAGCAGCTTGGCTGTCCCAACTGACTATAATTCACCCCTCCACTTT
CASSLAVPTDYNSPLHF
>TRBV7-2|TRBJ2-7|TRBD1|NA
TGTGCCAGCAGCCCCATGATCGGGACAGGGCGCGAGCAGTACTTC
CASSPMIGTGREQYF
>TRBV5-1|TRBJ1-1|NA|NA
TGCGCCAGCAGCGAAACCCTACAGGGAAGTGGGTCCACTGAAGCTTTCTTT
CASSETLQGSGSTEAFF
>TRBV19|TRBJ1-2|NA|NA
TGTGCCAGTAGCCCTCAAGGGGGTCCCCCTAACTATGGCTACACCTTC
CASSPQGGPPNYGYTF
>TRBV10-1|TRBJ1-5|NA|NA
TGCGCCAGCAGTGAGTCGGAGGTTAAGCATCAGCCCCAGCATTTT
CASSESEVKHQPQHF
>TRBV18|TRBJ1-1|TRBD1|few
TGTGCCAGCTCACCAACCGGACAGGGTGGTGACACTGAAGCTTTCTTT
CASSPTGQGGDTEAFF
>TRBV30|TRBJ1-5|NA|few
TGTGCCTGGAGTGTACCGCCCCTGACAAGGGGAGGGGATCAGCCCCAGCATTTT
CAWSVPPLTRGGDQPQHF